This T cell receptor beta chain came from a study of sequential checkpoint blockade in melanoma. Study as a whole: Randomization was 1:1 between first-line nivolumab→ipilimumab and ipilimumab→nivolumab. After both sequences, patients received maintenance nivolumab.

The ends were cut back, 3 bases at V and 7 bases at J, with 12 bases in the middle. CDR1 and CDR2 from the germline V gene are SGHAT and FQNNGV. This CDR3 is 14 amino acids long. Measured with immunoSEQ multiplex PCR; TCRdb has only the in-frame clones, and not every one. The data hold fewer than 35,000 clones, with over 60% observed a single time. Treatment: randomized to nivolumab then ipilimumab (arm A) or the reverse (arm B). From thawed PBMCs, live CD3+CD8+ cells negative for CD19 and CD56 were sorted. The sequenced sample was CD8+ T cells sorted from blood (inferred from file names), obtained from a patient given nivolumab and ipilimumab in sequence. The chain employs TRBV11-2 and TRBJ2-2, with D perhaps TRBD2 (6 bases). The receptor was derived from a human donor with melanoma. This CDR3 is CASSFPGLHGELFF. The CDR3 region has the DNA TGTGCCAGCAGCTTCCCCGGACTACACGGGGAGCTGTTTTTT.